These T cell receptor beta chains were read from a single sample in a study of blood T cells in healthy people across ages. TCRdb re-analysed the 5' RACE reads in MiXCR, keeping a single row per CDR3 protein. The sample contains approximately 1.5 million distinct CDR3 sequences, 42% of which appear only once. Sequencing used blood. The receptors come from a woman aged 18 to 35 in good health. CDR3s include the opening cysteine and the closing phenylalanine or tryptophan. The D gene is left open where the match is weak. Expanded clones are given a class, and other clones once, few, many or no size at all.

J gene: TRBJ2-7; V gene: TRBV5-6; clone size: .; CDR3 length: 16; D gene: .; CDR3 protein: CASSLEGGYFSYEQYF; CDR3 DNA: TGTGCCAGCAGCTTGGAGGGAGGATATTTCTCCTACGAGCAGTACTTC
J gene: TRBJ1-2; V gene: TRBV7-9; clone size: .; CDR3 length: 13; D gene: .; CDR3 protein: CASSVVRGRYYTF; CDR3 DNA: TGTGCCAGCAGCGTAGTGAGGGGCCGGTACTACACCTTC
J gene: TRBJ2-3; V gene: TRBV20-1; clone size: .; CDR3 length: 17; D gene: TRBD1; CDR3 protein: CSARVQGAAPSTDTQYF; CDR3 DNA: TGCAGTGCTAGGGTCCAGGGGGCGGCCCCTAGCACAGATACGCAGTATTTT
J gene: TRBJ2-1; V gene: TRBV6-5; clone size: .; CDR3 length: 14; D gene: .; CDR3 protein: CASVNDNAYNEQFF; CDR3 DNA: TGTGCCAGCGTCAACGACAACGCCTACAATGAGCAGTTCTTC
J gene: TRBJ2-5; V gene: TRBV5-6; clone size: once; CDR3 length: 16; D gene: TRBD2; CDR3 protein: CASSLWASGGYNEQYF; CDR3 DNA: TGTGCCAGCAGCTTGTGGGCTAGCGGGGGCTACAATGAGCAGTACTTC
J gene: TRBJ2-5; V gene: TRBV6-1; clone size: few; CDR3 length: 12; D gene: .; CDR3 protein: CATTGNQETQYF; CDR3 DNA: TGTGCCACCACAGGGAACCAAGAGACCCAGTACTTC
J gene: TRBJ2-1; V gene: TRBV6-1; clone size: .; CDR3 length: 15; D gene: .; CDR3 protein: CASMLAGSSYNEQFF; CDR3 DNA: TGTGCCAGCATGTTGGCGGGTAGCTCCTACAATGAGCAGTTCTTC
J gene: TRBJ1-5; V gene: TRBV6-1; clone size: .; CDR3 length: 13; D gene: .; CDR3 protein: CASTAVSNQPQHF; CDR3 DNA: TGTGCCAGCACGGCGGTTAGCAATCAGCCCCAGCATTTT
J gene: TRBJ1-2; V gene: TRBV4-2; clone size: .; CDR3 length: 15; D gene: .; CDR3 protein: CASSQPTGPHYGYTF; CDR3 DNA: TGTGCCAGCAGCCAACCGACAGGCCCTCACTATGGCTACACCTTC
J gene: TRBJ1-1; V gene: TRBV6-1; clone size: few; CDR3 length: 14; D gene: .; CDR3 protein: CASSGVNRGTEAFF; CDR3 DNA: TGTGCCAGCAGTGGGGTTAATAGGGGCACTGAAGCTTTCTTT
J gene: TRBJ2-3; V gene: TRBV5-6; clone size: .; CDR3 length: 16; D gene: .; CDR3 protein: CASSGLGAESTDTQYF; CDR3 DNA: TGTGCCAGCAGCGGATTAGGGGCGGAGAGCACAGATACGCAGTATTTT
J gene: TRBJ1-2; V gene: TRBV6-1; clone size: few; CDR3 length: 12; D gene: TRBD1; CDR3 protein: CAIADRGDGYTF; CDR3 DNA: TGTGCCATTGCGGACAGGGGAGATGGCTACACCTTC
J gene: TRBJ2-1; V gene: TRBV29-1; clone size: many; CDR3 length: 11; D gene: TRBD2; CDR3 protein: CSTGLVDEQFF; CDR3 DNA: TGCAGCACCGGACTAGTTGATGAGCAGTTCTTC
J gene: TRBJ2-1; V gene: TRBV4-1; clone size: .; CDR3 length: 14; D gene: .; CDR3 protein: CASSHLLARNEQFF; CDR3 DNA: TGCGCCAGCAGCCACCTTCTAGCGCGGAATGAGCAGTTCTTC
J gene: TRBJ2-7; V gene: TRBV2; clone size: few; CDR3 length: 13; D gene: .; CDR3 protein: CAGCRDTPYEQYF; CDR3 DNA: TGTGCTGGCTGCCGGGACACCCCCTACGAGCAGTACTTC
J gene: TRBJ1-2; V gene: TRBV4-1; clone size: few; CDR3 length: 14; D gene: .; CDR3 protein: CASSHSGHPYGYTF; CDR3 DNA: TGCGCCAGCAGCCACTCCGGACACCCTTATGGCTACACCTTC
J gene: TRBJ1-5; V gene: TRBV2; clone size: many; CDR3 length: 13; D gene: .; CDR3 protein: CASSGTGNQPQHF; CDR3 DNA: TGTGCCAGCAGTGGGACGGGCAATCAGCCCCAGCATTTT
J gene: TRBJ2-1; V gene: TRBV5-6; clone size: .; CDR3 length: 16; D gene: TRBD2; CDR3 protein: CASSKLAGQYYNEQFF; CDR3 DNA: TGTGCCAGCAGCAAACTAGCGGGACAGTATTACAATGAGCAGTTCTTC
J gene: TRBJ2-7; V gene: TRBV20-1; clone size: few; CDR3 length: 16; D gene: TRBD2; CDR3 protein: CSAREKSGTSRHEQYF; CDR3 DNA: TGCAGTGCTAGAGAAAAGTCCGGGACTAGTCGCCACGAGCAGTACTTC
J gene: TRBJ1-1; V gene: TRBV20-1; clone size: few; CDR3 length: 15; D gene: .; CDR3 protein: CSARDFRQGNTEAFF; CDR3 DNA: TGCAGTGCTAGAGATTTTCGGCAGGGGAACACTGAAGCTTTCTTT
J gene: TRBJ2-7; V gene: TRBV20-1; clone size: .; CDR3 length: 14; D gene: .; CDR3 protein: CSARVNTSPYEQYF; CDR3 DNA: TGCAGTGCTAGAGTTAACACGTCCCCCTACGAGCAGTACTTC
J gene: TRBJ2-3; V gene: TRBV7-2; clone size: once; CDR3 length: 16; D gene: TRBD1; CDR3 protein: CDSSLGRDRVTDTQYF; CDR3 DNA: TGTGACAGCAGCTTAGGCCGGGACAGGGTCACAGATACGCAGTATTTT
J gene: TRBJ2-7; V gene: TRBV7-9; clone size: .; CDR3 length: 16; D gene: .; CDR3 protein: CASSPLVGLRFHEQYF; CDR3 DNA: TGTGCCAGCAGCCCACTAGTCGGGCTTAGATTCCACGAGCAGTACTTC
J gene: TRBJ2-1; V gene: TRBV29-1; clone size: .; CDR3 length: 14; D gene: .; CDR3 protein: CSVVLATSYNEQFF; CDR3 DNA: TGCAGCGTTGTTCTAGCGACCTCCTACAATGAGCAGTTCTTC
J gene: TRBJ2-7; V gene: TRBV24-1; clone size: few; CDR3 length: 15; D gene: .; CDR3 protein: CATSEITSSYNEQYF; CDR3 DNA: TGTGCCACCAGTGAAATTACCAGCTCCTACAATGAGCAGTACTTC
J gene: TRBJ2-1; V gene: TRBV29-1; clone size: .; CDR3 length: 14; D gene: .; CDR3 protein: CSVVGRDLYNEQFF; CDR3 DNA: TGCAGCGTTGTGGGACGAGACCTCTACAATGAACAGTTCTTC
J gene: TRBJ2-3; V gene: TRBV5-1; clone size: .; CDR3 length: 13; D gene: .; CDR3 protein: CASSRDQADTQYF; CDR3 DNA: TGCGCCAGCAGCCGGGACCAGGCAGATACGCAGTATTTT
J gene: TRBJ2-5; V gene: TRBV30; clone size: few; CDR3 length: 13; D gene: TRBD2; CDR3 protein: CAWSSGREETQYF; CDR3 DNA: TGTGCCTGGAGCAGCGGGAGGGAAGAGACCCAGTACTTC
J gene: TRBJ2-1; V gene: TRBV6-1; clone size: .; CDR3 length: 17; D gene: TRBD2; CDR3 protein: CASSERCGGRAKNEQFF; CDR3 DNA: TGTGCCAGCAGTGAAAGGTGCGGCGGGAGGGCCAAGAATGAGCAGTTCTTC
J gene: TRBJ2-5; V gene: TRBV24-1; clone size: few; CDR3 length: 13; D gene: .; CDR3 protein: CATANPGEETQYF; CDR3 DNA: TGTGCCACCGCCAATCCCGGGGAAGAGACCCAGTACTTC
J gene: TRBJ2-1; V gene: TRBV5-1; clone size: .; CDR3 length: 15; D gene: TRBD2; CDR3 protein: CASSSNLAANNEQFF; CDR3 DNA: TGCGCCAGCAGCTCTAACCTAGCGGCGAACAATGAGCAGTTCTTC
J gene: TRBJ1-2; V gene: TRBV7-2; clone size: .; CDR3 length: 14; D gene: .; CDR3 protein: CASSFLRGVGGYTF; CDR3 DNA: TGTGCCAGCAGCTTCCTTCGGGGGGTGGGTGGCTACACCTTC
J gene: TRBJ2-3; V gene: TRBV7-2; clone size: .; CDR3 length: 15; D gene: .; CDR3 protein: CASTPRGRETDTQYF; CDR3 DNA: TGTGCCAGCACCCCCCGGGGCAGGGAAACAGATACGCAGTATTTT
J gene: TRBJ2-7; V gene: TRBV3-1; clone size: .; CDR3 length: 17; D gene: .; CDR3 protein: CASSQSKDGGLHNEQYF; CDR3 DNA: TGTGCCAGCAGCCAAAGTAAAGATGGCGGTTTACACAATGAGCAGTACTTC
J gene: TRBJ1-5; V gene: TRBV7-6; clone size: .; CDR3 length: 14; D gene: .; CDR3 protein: CASSLVAGHQPQHF; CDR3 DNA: TGTGCCAGCAGCTTAGTGGCAGGACATCAGCCCCAGCATTTT
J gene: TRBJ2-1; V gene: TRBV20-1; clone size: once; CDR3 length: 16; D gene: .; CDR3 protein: CSTRDWLEGNYNEQFF; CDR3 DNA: TGCAGTACTAGAGATTGGCTGGAGGGGAACTACAATGAGCAGTTCTTC
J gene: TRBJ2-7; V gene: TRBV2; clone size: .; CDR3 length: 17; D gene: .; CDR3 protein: CASSDHVSEDRTYEQYF; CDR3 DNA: TGTGCCAGCAGTGACCACGTTTCAGAGGACAGAACTTACGAGCAGTACTTC
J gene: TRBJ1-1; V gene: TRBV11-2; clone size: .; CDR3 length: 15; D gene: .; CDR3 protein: CASSLTGFANTEAFF; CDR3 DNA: TGTGCCAGCAGCTTAACAGGTTTCGCGAACACTGAAGCTTTCTTT
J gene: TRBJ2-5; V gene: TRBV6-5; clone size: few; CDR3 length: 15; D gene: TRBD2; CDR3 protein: CASSPPRLARNEQYF; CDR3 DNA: TGTGCCAGCAGCCCCCCCCGACTAGCGAGGAATGAGCAGTACTTC
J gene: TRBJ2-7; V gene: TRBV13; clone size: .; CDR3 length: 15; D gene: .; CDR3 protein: CASSPFGGSSYEQYF; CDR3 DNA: TGTGCCAGCAGCCCCTTCGGGGGAAGCTCCTACGAGCAGTACTTC
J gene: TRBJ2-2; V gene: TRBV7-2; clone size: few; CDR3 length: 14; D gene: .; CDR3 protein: CASTRQRNTGELFF; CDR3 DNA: TGTGCCAGCACCCGACAGAGAAACACCGGGGAGCTGTTTTTT
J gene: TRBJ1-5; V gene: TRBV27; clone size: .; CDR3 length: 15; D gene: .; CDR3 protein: CASSLYSSGNQPQHF; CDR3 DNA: TGTGCCAGCAGTTTATACTCCAGCGGCAATCAGCCCCAGCATTTT
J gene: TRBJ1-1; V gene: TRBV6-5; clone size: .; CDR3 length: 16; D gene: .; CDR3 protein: CASSSASINLNTEAFF; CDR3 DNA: TGTGCCAGCAGTTCGGCGAGCATAAATTTGAACACTGAAGCTTTCTTT
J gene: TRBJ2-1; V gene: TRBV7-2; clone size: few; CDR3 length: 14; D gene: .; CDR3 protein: CASSFGRNSWEQFF; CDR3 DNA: TGTGCCAGCAGCTTCGGCCGGAACTCATGGGAGCAGTTCTTC
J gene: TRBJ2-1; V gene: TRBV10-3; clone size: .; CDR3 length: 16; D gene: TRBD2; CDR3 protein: CAISDGTSGSLDEQFF; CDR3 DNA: TGTGCCATCAGTGACGGGACTAGCGGGAGTTTGGATGAGCAGTTCTTC
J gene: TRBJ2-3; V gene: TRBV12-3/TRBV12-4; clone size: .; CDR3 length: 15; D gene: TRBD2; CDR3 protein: CASSNLSGTGDTQYF; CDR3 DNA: TGTGCCAGTTCCAATCTTAGCGGGACGGGAGATACGCAGTATTTT
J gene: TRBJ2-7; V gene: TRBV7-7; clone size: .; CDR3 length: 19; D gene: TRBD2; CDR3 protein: CASSSTGASGSSGTNEQYF; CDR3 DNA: TGTGCTAGCAGCTCGACCGGGGCTTCCGGGTCTAGCGGGACGAACGAGCAGTACTTC
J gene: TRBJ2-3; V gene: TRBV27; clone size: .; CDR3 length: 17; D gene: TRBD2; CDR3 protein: CASRSGLAGGARDTQYF; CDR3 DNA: TGTGCCAGCAGATCGGGACTAGCGGGAGGGGCGAGAGATACGCAGTATTTT
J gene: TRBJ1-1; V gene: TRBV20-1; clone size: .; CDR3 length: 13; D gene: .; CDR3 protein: CSALRQANTEAFF; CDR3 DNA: TGCAGTGCGCTTCGACAGGCTAACACTGAAGCTTTCTTT
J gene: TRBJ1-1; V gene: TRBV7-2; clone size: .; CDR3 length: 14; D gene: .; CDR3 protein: CASSPSYVSTEAFF; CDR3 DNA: TGTGCCAGCAGCCCAAGTTATGTGTCCACTGAAGCTTTCTTT
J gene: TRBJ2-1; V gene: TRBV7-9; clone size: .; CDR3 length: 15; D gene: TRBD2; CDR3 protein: CASSLTSGSYDEQFF; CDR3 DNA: TGTGCCAGCAGCTTGACTAGCGGCTCCTACGATGAGCAGTTCTTC
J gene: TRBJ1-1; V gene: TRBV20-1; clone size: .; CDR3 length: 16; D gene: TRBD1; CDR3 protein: CSAGSTGVSMNTEAFF; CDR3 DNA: TGCAGTGCTGGATCTACAGGGGTTTCGATGAACACTGAAGCTTTCTTT
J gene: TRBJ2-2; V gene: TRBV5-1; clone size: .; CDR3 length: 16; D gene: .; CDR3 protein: CASSYLAISNTGELFF; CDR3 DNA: TGCGCCAGCAGCTATTTAGCGATCTCGAACACCGGGGAGCTGTTTTTT
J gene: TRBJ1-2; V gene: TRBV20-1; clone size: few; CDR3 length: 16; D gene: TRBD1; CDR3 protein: CSARDVPGQGTYGYTF; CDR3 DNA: TGCAGTGCTAGAGACGTCCCGGGACAGGGGACATATGGCTACACCTTC
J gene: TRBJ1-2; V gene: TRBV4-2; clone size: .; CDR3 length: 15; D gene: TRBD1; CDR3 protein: CASSQEPGQGLGYTF; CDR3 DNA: TGTGCCAGCAGCCAAGAACCGGGACAGGGTCTTGGCTACACCTTC
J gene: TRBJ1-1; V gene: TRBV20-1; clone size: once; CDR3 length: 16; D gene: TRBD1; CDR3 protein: CSARSKDRALNTEAFF; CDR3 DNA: TGCAGTGCTAGAAGTAAGGACAGGGCCCTTAACACTGAAGCTTTCTTT
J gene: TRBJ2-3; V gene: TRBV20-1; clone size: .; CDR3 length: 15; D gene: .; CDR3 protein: CSAPIWGRGTDTQYF; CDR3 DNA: TGCAGTGCCCCCATTTGGGGGAGAGGCACAGATACGCAGTATTTT
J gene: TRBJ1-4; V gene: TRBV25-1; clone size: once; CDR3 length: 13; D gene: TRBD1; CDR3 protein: CTSSDRANEKLFF; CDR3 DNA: TGTACCAGCAGTGACAGGGCTAATGAAAAACTGTTTTTT
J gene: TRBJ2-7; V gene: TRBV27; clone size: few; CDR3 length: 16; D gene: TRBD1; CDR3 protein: CASSLYGDRGFHEQYF; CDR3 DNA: TGTGCCAGCAGTTTGTATGGAGACAGGGGTTTCCACGAGCAGTACTTC
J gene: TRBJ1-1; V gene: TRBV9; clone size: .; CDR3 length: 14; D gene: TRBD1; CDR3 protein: CASSPRDRPSEAFF; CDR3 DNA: TGTGCCAGCAGCCCCCGGGACAGGCCTTCTGAAGCTTTCTTT